The following is a T cell receptor (beta chain) sequence with its context. TCRdb keeps only in-frame clones here, not all; method: immunoSEQ multiplex PCR. The sample includes tens of thousands of clones, over 60% of them seen just once. Germline values: CDR1 SNHLY, CDR2 FYNNEI. After removal of 6 bases from V and 5 bases from J, the junction contained 3 bases not matched to a gene. The CDR3 contains 15 residues. These data are taken from a study of PD-L1 blockade in urothelial cancer. In the study overall: Analysis of the blood was performed 3 weeks (second dose) and 6 weeks after treatment start. The study recovered a median of approximately 150,000 T cells per blood sample.

Noted time point: peripheral blood 6 weeks after treatment start. Patients were diagnosed with urothelial carcinoma, either locally advanced or metastatic. Pretreatment and on-treatment samples were taken, numbering 1 to 8 per patient. J is TRBJ2-2 and V is TRBV2; 13 bases map to TRBD2. This clonotype was sampled from a man between 65 and 80 years old with urothelial cancer. Sequencing used PBMCs, obtained around atezolizumab (anti-PD-L1) treatment. CDR3 nucleotides: TGTGCCAGCAGCGAACTAGCGGGAGGGACCGGGGAGCTGTTTTTT. Amino acid sequence: CASSELAGGTGELFF.